This T cell receptor (beta chain) was recorded in a study of cytomegalovirus exposure and HLA in healthy donors. Study observations and caveats: For most subjects, TCR beta sequences were reported to predict HLA-A and HLA-B alleles with accuracy.

Germline loops: CDR1 KGHSH, CDR2 LQKENI. This CDR3 has 16 amino acids. V shed 9 bases and J shed 2 bases, with 20 bases lying between them. A multiplex PCR was run with 60 Vbeta primers and 13 Jbeta primers. This table comes from immunoSEQ multiplex PCR, and its TCRdb copy is limited to in-frame clones, with some not included. The sample contains some 90,000 clones, approximately 70% of which appear only once. A note on this clone: Its antigen is still unknown.

Sequencing was done on a sample of PBMCs. The V call is TRBV18, the J call TRBJ1-3; TRBD1 is a possible D gene (5 bases). This receptor was identified in a man aged 55-75 years in good health and CMV-seronegative. The CDR3 protein is CASTLRGSHAGNTIYF. The CDR3, as DNA: TGTGCCAGTACTTTGCGGGGGAGCCATGCTGGAAACACCATATATTTT.